Each of the 20 T cell receptor beta chains below was sequenced from the same sample in a study of OX40 agonist ivuxolimab in advanced cancers. TCRdb keeps only in-frame clones here, not all; method: immunoSEQ multiplex PCR. The sample consists of 75,000 to 85,000 clones, around nine tenths of them appearing once. The specimen was CD4+ or CD8+ T cells sorted from blood, collected in a trial of the OX40 agonist ivuxolimab. Receptors were obtained from an adult with an advanced solid tumor such as melanoma, head and neck, liver or kidney cancer.

This clone was found once. CDR3 loop: CASSSRDRSSYEQYF. The CDR3 DNA sequence: TGTGCCAGCAGCTCCCGGGACAGGAGCTCCTACGAGCAGTACTTC. The V gene is TRBV5-4, the J gene TRBJ2-7; TRBD1 matches at 8 bases. Germline V gene sequence: CDR1 SGHNT, CDR2 YYREEE (reference sequence). The CDR3 is 15 residues long. J lost 0 bases, V lost 3 bases, and 5 bases had no gene match.

The gene calls are TRBV29-1 and TRBJ2-7; 7 positions match TRBD1. The CDR3 loop spans 16 amino acids. The germline V gene encodes CDR1 SQVTM and CDR2 ANQGSEA. Unmatched junction bases numbered 12, after V lost 0 bases and J lost 4 bases. CDR3 nucleotides: TGCAGCGTTGAAGATTCTGCGACAGGGAGAGATTACGAGCAGTACTTC. Its protein product is CSVEDSATGRDYEQYF.

The rearrangement joins TRBV28 to TRBJ2-3; 9 bases are shared with TRBD2. The V segment lost 6 bases and the J segment 0 bases; nucleotides outside the gene matches: 10. This CDR3 is 17 amino acids long. Germline lookup yields CDR1 MDHEN and CDR2 SYDVKM. The CDR3 here is CASSQLAGNPSTDTQYF. For the CDR3, the DNA is TGTGCCAGCAGCCAACTAGCGGGTAATCCTAGCACAGATACGCAGTATTTT. The full variable domain, its missing parts supplied by reference TRBV28 and TRBJ2-3, is DVKVTQSSRYLVKRTGEKVFLECVQDMDHENMFWYRQDPGLGLRLIYFSYDVKMKEKGDIPEGYSVSREKKERFSLILESASTNQTSMYLCASSQLAGNPSTDTQYFGPGTRLTVL.

This sequence joins TRBV27 and TRBJ2-7, with D uncertain. Germline loops: CDR1 MNHEY, CDR2 SMNVEV (reference sequence). V lost 2 bases, J lost 3 bases, and 8 bases lay in between. This CDR3 has 13 residues. The CDR3 DNA follows: TGTGCCAGCAGTTTAAGAGTAAACTACGAGCAGTACTTC. Its protein is CASSLRVNYEQYF.

The chain couples TRBV18 to TRBJ2-7; a possible D gene is TRBD2 (5 bases). Trimming pared 2 bases from V and 2 bases from J, leaving 10 bases between. The CDR3 covers 14 residues. CDR1 KGHSH and CDR2 LQKENI come from the germline V gene. The DNA for the CDR3 is TGTGCCAGCTCACCAGCTAGCCTGACCTACGAGCAGTACTTC. Translation gives CASSPASLTYEQYF. Filled out from reference TRBV18 and TRBJ2-7, the complete variable domain reads NAGVMQNPRHLVRRRGQEARLRCSPMKGHSHVYWYRQLPEEGLKFMVYLQKENIIDESGMPKERFSAEFPKEGPSILRIQQVVRGDSAAYFCASSPASLTYEQYFGPGTRLTVT.

The chain couples TRBV6-1 to TRBJ1-1; the D gene is possibly TRBD1 (5 bases). This CDR3 has 11 residues. Per the germline V gene, CDR1 is MNHNS and CDR2 is SASEGT. V lost 7 bases and J lost 7, with 10 bases in between. Here the CDR3 DNA reads TGTGCCAGCATACGGGGCCTTGAAGCTTTCTTT. This sequence encodes CASIRGLEAFF.

V usage is TRBV7-9 and J usage is TRBJ1-5, with unresolved D. This CDR3 comprises 12 residues. Per the germline V gene, CDR1 is SEHNR and CDR2 is FQNEAQ (reference sequence). Deletions cut 5 bases from V and 10 bases from J, with 12 bases between. The chain's CDR3 is CASSKTGGPQHF. In nucleotides, the CDR3 is TGTGCCAGCAGCAAGACGGGCGGACCCCAGCATTTT.

This chain joins TRBV28 and TRBJ2-5; TRBD2 agrees at 9 bases. The CDR3 runs to 18 residues. Germline V gives CDR1 MDHEN, CDR2 SYDVKM. V trimming: 6 bases; J trimming: 4 bases; junction bases outside the gene matches: 18. The CDR3 spells CASSPNSGSGSGGETQYF. The CDR3 bases are TGTGCCAGCAGCCCCAACTCGGGTAGCGGGAGTGGGGGAGAGACCCAGTACTTC.

This clone appeared a few times. The chain carries TRBV7-3 and TRBJ2-2, with D uncertain. Germline values: CDR1 SGHTA, CDR2 FQGTGA. Trimming took 6 bases from V and 0 from J, leaving 11 bases between them. CDR3 length: 15 amino acids. CDR3 sequence: CASRGGSSNTGELFF. In DNA form, the CDR3 reads TGTGCCAGCAGGGGCGGATCCTCGAACACCGGGGAGCTGTTTTTT.

The J gene is TRBJ2-1, the V gene TRBV5-4, with D maybe TRBD2 (6 bases). V lost 0 bases, J lost 4 bases, and 11 bases lay in between. Germline assignment: CDR1 SGHNT and CDR2 YYREEE (reference sequence). The CDR3 loop spans 15 amino acids. CDR3 in amino acids: CASSLAGGRYNEQFF. The CDR3 DNA is TGTGCCAGCAGCTTGGCCGGGGGAAGGTACAATGAGCAGTTCTTC. Supplemented by reference TRBV5-4 and TRBJ2-1, the full variable domain reads ETGVTQSPTHLIKTRGQQVTLRCSSQSGHNTVSWYQQALGQGPQFIFQYYREEENGRGNFPPRFSGLQFPNYSSELNVNALELDDSALYLCASSLAGGRYNEQFFGPGTRLTVL.

V usage is TRBV5-4 and J usage is TRBJ2-3; 8 bases are a match to TRBD2. The CDR3 sequence is 16 residues long. In germline, CDR1 is SGHNT, CDR2 YYREEE (reference sequence). J gave up 1 base and V 2 bases, and 6 bases lay outside the gene matches. Here the CDR3 reads CASSFYSGAGTDTQYF. The CDR3 region has the DNA TGTGCCAGCAGCTTTTATAGCGGGGCGGGCACAGATACGCAGTATTTT. Full variable domain (missing parts from reference TRBV5-4 and TRBJ2-3): ETGVTQSPTHLIKTRGQQVTLRCSSQSGHNTVSWYQQALGQGPQFIFQYYREEENGRGNFPPRFSGLQFPNYSSELNVNALELDDSALYLCASSFYSGAGTDTQYFGPGTRLTVL.

The rearrangement joins TRBV9 to TRBJ2-2; TRBD2 matches at 10 bases. The V segment lost 0 bases and the J segment 7 bases; nucleotides outside the gene matches: 9. Germline loops: CDR1 SGDLS, CDR2 YYNGEE. CDR3 length: 17 amino acids. The CDR3 coding sequence is TGTGCCAGCAGCGTAGAACTAGCGGGATGGCAGGGCGGGGAGCTGTTTTTT. Amino acid sequence: CASSVELAGWQGGELFF.

The rearrangement uses TRBV4-1 and TRBJ2-3; D gene ambiguous. The germline gives CDR1 MGHRA, CDR2 YSYEKL. The V and J ends lost 1 base and 2 bases respectively, with 16 bases between them. The CDR3 runs 17 residues. The CDR3 sequence is CASSQASPGTTTDTQYF. Written as DNA, the CDR3 is TGCGCCAGCAGCCAAGCTTCACCTGGTACTACCACAGATACGCAGTATTTT.

V usage is TRBV4-1 and J usage is TRBJ1-2; D may be TRBD1 (6 bases). In germline, CDR1 is MGHRA, CDR2 YSYEKL. Trimming removed 0 bases from V and 4 bases from J, with 15 bases in between. The CDR3 is made up of 16 amino acids. CDR3 bases: TGCGCCAGCAGCCAAGAATTCGTGGGGGCGTCCTATGGCTACACCTTC. Residues: CASSQEFVGASYGYTF.

CDR3 sequence: CATSRGGEGGEKLFF. Written as DNA, the CDR3 is TGTGCCACCAGCAGAGGGGGGGAGGGTGGTGAAAAACTGTTTTTT. The rearrangement uses TRBV15 and TRBJ1-4; perhaps TRBD1 as D (5 bases). Trimming removed 1 base at V and 7 bases at J, with 13 bases between. Germline V CDR1 and CDR2: LNHNV, YYDKDF (reference sequence). This CDR3 has 15 residues.

This clone was recorded only once. In DNA, the CDR3 is TGTGCCAGCAGCTTAGACGGGGGAAGGGTCGAGCAGTACTTC. This translates into CASSLDGGRVEQYF. V and J are TRBV7-9 and TRBJ2-7; perhaps TRBD2 as D (6 bases). The germline V gene encodes CDR1 SEHNR and CDR2 FQNEAQ (reference sequence). The CDR3 sequence is 14 residues long. With 1 base removed from V and 6 bases from J, the gap between germline ends came to 13 bases.

The chain uses TRBV10-3 and TRBJ2-6; D is undetermined. The CDR3 covers 17 residues. CDR1 is ENHRY and CDR2 is SYGVKD in the germline V gene. The V end was cut by 5 bases, the J end by 1 base, with 15 bases between. The CDR3 sequence: CAISTTVGRSGANVLTF. As DNA, the CDR3 is TGTGCCATCAGTACGACCGTGGGTCGGTCTGGGGCCAACGTCCTGACTTTC.

The chain uses TRBV11-2 and TRBJ2-1; the D is unclear. CDR3 length: 15 amino acids. Germline V gene sequence: CDR1 SGHAT, CDR2 FQNNGV. The V gene lost 6 bases and the J gene lost 5 bases, with 17 bases spanning the gap. CDR3: CASRSLLGLNNEQFF. The CDR3 DNA follows: TGTGCCAGCAGATCTTTATTGGGTCTTAACAATGAGCAGTTCTTC.

The V call is TRBV5-6, the J call TRBJ2-4, with D uncertain. Trimming took 0 bases from V and 3 from J, leaving 13 bases between them. Germline V gene sequence: CDR1 SGHDT, CDR2 YYEEEE. The CDR3 length is 16 residues. The CDR3 region is CASSLVSPGGKNIQYF. The CDR3 DNA reads TGTGCCAGCAGCTTGGTGTCCCCGGGCGGCAAAAACATTCAGTACTTC. The full variable domain, with the rest looked up from reference TRBV5-6 and TRBJ2-4, is DAGVTQSPTHLIKTRGQQVTLRCSPKSGHDTVSWYQQALGQGPQFIFQYYEEEERQRGNFPDRFSGHQFPNYSSELNVNALLLGDSALYLCASSLVSPGGKNIQYFGAGTRLSVL.

The chain combines TRBV7-2 with TRBJ2-7; D ambiguous. There are 13 residues in the CDR3. Germline V CDR1 and CDR2: SGHTA, FQGNSA. V dropped 5 bases and J dropped 4 bases, with 12 bases sitting between them. CDR3 sequence: CASSRGLSYEQYF. DNA of the CDR3: TGTGCCAGCAGCCGAGGCCTGTCATACGAGCAGTACTTC.